Below, one T cell receptor (beta chain) is given with its context. Patients from Seattle were sampled longitudinally, starting during active infection. This sample was included in a study of blood T cell repertoires in COVID-19. Study as a whole: Donors in the United States, Italy and Spain gave samples during acute or convalescent COVID-19. PBMCs, B-cell-depleted T cells, or T cells were the source of the cDNA or gDNA that made up the material.

The CDR3 is 16 residues long. Germline loops: CDR1 SGHVS, CDR2 FQNEAQ. V was trimmed by 2 bases and J by 7 bases, leaving 17 bases between them. Source study methods: Estimates of nucleated cell counts were drawn from the amplification of reference gene primers. Profiling relied on immunoSEQ multiplex PCR, and the TCRdb table lists in-frame clones only, not all of them. The D gene and trimming were derived from the DNA, and the V and J assignments and clone size from that table. The sample contains some 250,000 clones, roughly 79% of which appear only once. This sequence was found in an elderly woman with COVID-19, enrolled during active disease. Sequenced: peripheral blood. The J gene is TRBJ1-4, the V gene TRBV7-8; D perhaps matches TRBD1 (5 bases). CDR3 sequence (DNA): TGTGCCAGCAGCTTACTATCGACAGCCTTGCCTGAAAAACTGTTTTTT. It specifies CASSLLSTALPEKLFF.